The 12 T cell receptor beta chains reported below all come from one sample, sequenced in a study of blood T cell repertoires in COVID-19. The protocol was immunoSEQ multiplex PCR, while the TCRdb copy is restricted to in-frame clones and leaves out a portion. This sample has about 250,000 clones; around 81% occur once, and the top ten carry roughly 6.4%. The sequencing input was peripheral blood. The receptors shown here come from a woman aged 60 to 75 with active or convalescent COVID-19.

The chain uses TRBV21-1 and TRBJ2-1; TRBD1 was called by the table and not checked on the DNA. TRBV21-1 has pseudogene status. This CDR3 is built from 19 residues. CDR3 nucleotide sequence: TGTGCCAGCAGCAAAGTCTTTTGGGACAGGGGAAAGATTTACAATGAGCAGTTCTTC. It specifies CASSKVFWDRGKIYNEQFF.

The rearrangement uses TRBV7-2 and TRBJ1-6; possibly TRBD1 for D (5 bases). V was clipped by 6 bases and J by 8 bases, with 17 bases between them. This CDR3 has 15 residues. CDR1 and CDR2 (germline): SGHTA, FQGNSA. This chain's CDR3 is CASRRSRVHDSPLHF. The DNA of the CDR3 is TGTGCCAGCAGACGATCCAGGGTCCACGATTCACCCCTCCACTTT. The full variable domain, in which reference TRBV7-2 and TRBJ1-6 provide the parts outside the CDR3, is GAGVSQSPSNKVTEKGKDVELRCDPISGHTALYWYRQSLGQGLEFLIYFQGNSAPDKSGLPSDRFSAERTGGSVSTLTIQRTQQEDSAVYLCASRRSRVHDSPLHFGNGTRLTVT.

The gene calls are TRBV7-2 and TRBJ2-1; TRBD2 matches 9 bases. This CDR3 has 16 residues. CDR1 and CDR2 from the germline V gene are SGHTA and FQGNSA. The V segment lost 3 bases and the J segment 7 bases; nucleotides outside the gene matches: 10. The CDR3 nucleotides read TGTGCCAGCAGCTTTTGGGGGAGCGGGAGGCGGAATGAGCAGTTCTTC. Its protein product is CASSFWGSGRRNEQFF.

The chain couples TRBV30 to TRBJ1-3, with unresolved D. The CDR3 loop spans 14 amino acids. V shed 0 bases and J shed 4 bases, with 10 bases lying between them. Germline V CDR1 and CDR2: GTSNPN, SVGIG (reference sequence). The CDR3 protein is CAWSVRERGNTIYF. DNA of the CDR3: TGTGCCTGGAGTGTACGGGAACGGGGAAACACCATATATTTT.

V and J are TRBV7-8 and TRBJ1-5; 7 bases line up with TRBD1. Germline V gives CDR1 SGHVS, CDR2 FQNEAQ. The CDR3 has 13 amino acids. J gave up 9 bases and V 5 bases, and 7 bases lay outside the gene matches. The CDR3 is CASSPTGVGPQHF. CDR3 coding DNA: TGTGCCAGCAGCCCAACAGGGGTTGGGCCCCAGCATTTT.

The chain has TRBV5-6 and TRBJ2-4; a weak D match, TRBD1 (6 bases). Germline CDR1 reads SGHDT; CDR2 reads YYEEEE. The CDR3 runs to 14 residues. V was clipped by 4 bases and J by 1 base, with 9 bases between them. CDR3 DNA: TGTGCCAGCAGCCCAGGGGAGGCCAAAAACATTCAGTACTTC. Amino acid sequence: CASSPGEAKNIQYF.

This CDR3 reads CASSLWGQRNQPQHF. The CDR3 bases are TGTGCCAGCAGCTTGTGGGGACAGCGGAATCAGCCCCAGCATTTT. The V gene is TRBV7-2, the J gene TRBJ1-5, with 7 bases that match TRBD1. The germline gives CDR1 SGHTA, CDR2 FQGNSA. This CDR3 has 15 amino acids. The J segment lost 4 bases and the V segment lost 3 bases, leaving 6 bases of the junction unmatched.

The CDR3 loop reads CASSRTDRPNQPQHF. In DNA form, the CDR3 reads TGTGCCAGCAGCAGAACCGACAGGCCCAATCAGCCCCAGCATTTT. This chain joins TRBV5-6 and TRBJ1-5; weak D call: TRBD1 (6 bases). V lost 4 bases and J lost 3, with 14 bases in between. CDR3 length: 15 residues. Germline V CDR1 and CDR2: SGHDT, YYEEEE. The whole variable domain, filled in from reference TRBV5-6 and TRBJ1-5, reads DAGVTQSPTHLIKTRGQQVTLRCSPKSGHDTVSWYQQALGQGPQFIFQYYEEEERQRGNFPDRFSGHQFPNYSSELNVNALLLGDSALYLCASSRTDRPNQPQHFGDGTRLSIL.

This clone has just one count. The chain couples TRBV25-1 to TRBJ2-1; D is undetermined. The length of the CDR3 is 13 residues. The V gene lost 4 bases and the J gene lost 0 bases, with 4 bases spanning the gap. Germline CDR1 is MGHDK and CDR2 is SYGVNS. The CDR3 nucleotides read TGTGCCAGCAGTGCTAGCTCCTACAATGAGCAGTTCTTC. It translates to CASSASSYNEQFF.

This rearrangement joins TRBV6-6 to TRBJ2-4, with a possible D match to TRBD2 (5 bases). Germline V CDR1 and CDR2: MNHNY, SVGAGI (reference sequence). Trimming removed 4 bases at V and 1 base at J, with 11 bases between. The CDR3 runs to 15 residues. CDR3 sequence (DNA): TGTGCCAGCAGTTGGGGATCGGGGGCCAAAAACATTCAGTACTTC. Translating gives CASSWGSGAKNIQYF.

This chain's CDR3 is CAISRQGPANYGYTF. CDR3 in DNA: TGTGCCATCAGCCGACAGGGCCCGGCTAACTATGGCTACACCTTC. The rearrangement links TRBV10-3 to TRBJ1-2, with 7 nucleotides matching TRBD1. The CDR3 loop spans 15 amino acids. With 6 bases clipped from V and 0 bases from J, the junction kept 7 bases outside the gene matches. Germline lookup yields CDR1 ENHRY and CDR2 SYGVKD.

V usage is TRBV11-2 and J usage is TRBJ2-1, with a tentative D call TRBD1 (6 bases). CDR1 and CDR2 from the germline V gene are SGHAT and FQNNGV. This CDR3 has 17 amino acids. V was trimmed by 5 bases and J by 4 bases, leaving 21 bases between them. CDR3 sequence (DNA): TGTGCCAGCAGCCTTCCACGTAGGGGGTATGCGTACAATGAGCAGTTCTTC. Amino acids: CASSLPRRGYAYNEQFF. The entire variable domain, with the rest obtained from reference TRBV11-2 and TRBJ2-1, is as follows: EAGVAQSPRYKIIEKRQSVAFWCNPISGHATLYWYQQILGQGPKLLIQFQNNGVVDDSQLPKDRFSAERLKGVDSTLKIQPAKLEDSAVYLCASSLPRRGYAYNEQFFGPGTRLTVL.